The source of this T cell receptor (beta chain) is a study of T-cell memory formation after mild COVID-19. Study observations and caveats: Among clones contracting day 15 to 85, CD4/CD8 was balanced, whereas later expanders leaned CD4+. In second-wave clones peaking day 37, SARS-CoV-2 specificity remained unconfirmed.

V gave up 3 bases and J gave up 5 bases; unmatched junction bases: 4. The CDR3 runs to 14 residues. CDR1 SEHNR and CDR2 FQNEAQ come from the germline V gene (reference sequence). TCR alpha and TCR beta cDNA libraries carrying sample barcodes and UMIs were produced by 5'RACE using constant-segment primers. In TCRdb, the 5' RACE reads were re-called with MiXCR into one record per CDR3 protein. The sample lists some 82,000 distinct CDR3 sequences; 9.5% to 15% were seen once. A remark on this clonotype: Its antigen is undetermined.

What was sequenced was PBMCs or a T cell subset sorted from them (not recorded which). The gene calls are TRBV7-9 and TRBJ2-5; 9 bases match TRBD1. The receptor comes from a young man who had mild COVID-19 (a few samples of this study predate the infection). Cell type and time point are not known. This chain's CDR3 is CASSFTGGLETQYF. CDR3 nucleotide sequence: TGTGCCAGCAGCTTTACAGGGGGCCTTGAGACCCAGTACTTC. The variable domain in full, with the rest retrieved from reference TRBV7-9 and TRBJ2-5, is DTGVSQNPRHKITKRGQNVTFRCDPISEHNRLYWYRQTLGQGPEFLTYFQNEAQLEKSRLLSDRFSAERPKGSFSTLEIQRTEQGDSAMYLCASSFTGGLETQYFGPGTRLLVL.